The clone carrying this T cell receptor (beta chain) is judged medium-sized. The antigen is undetermined. This sample is drawn from a study of metastatic and nonmetastatic thyroid tumors. Study context: The authors compared repertoires across blood and tumor or nodule tissue from malignant and benign thyroid patients. Whole-study results and caveats: As reported, TCR beta diversity in blood and tumor was significantly higher in malignant thyroid tumors than in benign nodules.

Per the study methods: A classifier for distant metastasis in papillary thyroid cancer was constructed using CDR3 differences observed across clinicopathological groups. TCRdb re-analyzed the PCR reads using MiXCR. The V and J calls reflect TCRdb's pipeline rather than the authors' work. The sample shows 9,500 to 13,000 clones, 32% of them seen only once. All patients were untreated before thyroid surgery. The TCR sequence derives from a female donor with papillary thyroid cancer or a benign thyroid nodule (not recorded which). Some clones in this sample may be carry-over from other donors' samples. The sequenced sample consisted of tumor tissue.

The CDR3, as DNA: TGTGCCAGCAGCCAAGCTAAGGGGGGGCTGGCTGAAGCTTTCTTT. Protein sequence: CASSQAKGGLAEAFF. This chain links TRBV4-2 with TRBJ1-1; a possible D gene is TRBD1 (6 bases). V gave up 1 base and J gave up 6 bases, with 15 bases separating them. Germline values: CDR1 LGHNA, CDR2 YNFKEQ. CDR3 length: 15 residues.